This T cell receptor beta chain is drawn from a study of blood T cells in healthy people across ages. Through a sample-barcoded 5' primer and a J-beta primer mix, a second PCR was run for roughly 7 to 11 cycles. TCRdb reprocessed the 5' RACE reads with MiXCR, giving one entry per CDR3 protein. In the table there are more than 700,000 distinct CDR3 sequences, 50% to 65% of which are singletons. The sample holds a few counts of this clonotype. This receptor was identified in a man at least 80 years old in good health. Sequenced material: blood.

This CDR3 is CSVETWTGRYAYF. The CDR3 DNA follows: TGCAGCGTTGAAACCTGGACCGGCAGATACGCGTATTTT. The chain is built from TRBV29-1 and TRBJ2-3; D gene ambiguous. Per germline, CDR1 SQVTM and CDR2 ANQGSEA. V was clipped by 2 bases and J by 14 bases, with 20 bases between them. The CDR3 contains 13 residues.